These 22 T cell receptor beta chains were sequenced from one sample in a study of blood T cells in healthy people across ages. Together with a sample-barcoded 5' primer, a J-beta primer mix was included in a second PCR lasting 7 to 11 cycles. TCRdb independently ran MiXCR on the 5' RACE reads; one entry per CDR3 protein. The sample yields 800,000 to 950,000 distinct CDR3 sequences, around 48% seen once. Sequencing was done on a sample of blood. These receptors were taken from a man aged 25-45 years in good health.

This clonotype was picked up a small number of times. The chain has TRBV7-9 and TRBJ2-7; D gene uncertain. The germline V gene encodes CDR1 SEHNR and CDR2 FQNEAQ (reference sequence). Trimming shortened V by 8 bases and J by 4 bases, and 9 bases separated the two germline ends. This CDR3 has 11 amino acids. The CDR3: CASQDIYEQYF. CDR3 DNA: TGTGCCAGCCAGGATATTTACGAGCAGTACTTC.

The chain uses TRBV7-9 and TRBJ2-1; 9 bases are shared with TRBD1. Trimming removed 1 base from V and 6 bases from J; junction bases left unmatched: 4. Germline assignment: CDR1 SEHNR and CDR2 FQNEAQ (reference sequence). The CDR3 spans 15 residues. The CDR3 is CASSLVGQGRNEQFF. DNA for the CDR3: TGTGCCAGCAGCTTAGTTGGACAGGGGCGCAATGAGCAGTTCTTC.

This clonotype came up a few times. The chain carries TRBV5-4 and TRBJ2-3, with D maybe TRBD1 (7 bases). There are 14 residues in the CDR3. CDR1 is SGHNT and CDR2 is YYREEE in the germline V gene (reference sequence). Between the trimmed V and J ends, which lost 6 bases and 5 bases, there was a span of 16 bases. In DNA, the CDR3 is TGTGCCAGCACCTACGGGACAGCGGGAGATACGCAGTATTTT. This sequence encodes CASTYGTAGDTQYF.

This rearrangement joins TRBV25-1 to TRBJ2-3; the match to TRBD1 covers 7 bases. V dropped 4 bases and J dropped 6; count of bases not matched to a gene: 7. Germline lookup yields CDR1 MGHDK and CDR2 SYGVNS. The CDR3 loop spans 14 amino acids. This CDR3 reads CASSVGQPSDTQYF. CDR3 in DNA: TGTGCCAGCAGTGTGGGACAGCCCTCGGATACGCAGTATTTT.

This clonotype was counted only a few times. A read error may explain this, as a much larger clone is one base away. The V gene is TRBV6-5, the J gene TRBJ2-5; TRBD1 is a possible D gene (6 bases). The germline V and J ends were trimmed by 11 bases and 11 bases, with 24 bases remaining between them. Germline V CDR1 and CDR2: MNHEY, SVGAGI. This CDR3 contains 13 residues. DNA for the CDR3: TGTGCCGGCCCAAACAGGGTAAGGGATGAGCAGTACTTC. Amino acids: CAGPNRVRDEQYF.

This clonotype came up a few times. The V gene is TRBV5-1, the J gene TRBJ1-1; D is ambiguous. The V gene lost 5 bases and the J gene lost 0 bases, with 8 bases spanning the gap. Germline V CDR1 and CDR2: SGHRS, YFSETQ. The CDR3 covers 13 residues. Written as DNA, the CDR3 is TGCGCCAGCAGATCCACTTTGAACACTGAAGCTTTCTTT. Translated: CASRSTLNTEAFF.

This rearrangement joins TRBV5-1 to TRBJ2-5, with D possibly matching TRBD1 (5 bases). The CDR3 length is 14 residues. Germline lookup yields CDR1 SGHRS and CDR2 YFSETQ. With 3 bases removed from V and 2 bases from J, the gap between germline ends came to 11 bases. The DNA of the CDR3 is TGCGCCAGCAGCTCCAGACAGACACAAGAGACCCAGTACTTC. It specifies CASSSRQTQETQYF.

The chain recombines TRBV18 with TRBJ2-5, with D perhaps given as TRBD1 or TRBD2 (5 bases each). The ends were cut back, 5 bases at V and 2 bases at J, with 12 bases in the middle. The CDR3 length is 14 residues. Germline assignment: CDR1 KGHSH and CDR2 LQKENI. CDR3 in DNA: TGTGCCAGCTCAACGGGACCACGGCAAGAGACCCAGTACTTC. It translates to CASSTGPRQETQYF.

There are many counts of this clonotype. The CDR3 DNA is TGCGCCAGCAGCCAAGACTGGGGCATTTACGAGCAGTACTTC. Encoded protein: CASSQDWGIYEQYF. The chain couples TRBV4-1 to TRBJ2-7; a possible D gene is TRBD1 (5 bases). V dropped 0 bases and J dropped 4 bases, with 10 bases sitting between them. The CDR3 has 14 amino acids. Germline assignment: CDR1 MGHRA and CDR2 YSYEKL.

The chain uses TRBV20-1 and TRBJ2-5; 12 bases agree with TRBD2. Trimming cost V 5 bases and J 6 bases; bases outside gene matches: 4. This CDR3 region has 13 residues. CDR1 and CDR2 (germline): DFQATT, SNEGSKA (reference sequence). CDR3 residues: CSAASGGGQTQYF. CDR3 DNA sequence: TGCAGTGCTGCTAGCGGGGGGGGACAGACCCAGTACTTC.

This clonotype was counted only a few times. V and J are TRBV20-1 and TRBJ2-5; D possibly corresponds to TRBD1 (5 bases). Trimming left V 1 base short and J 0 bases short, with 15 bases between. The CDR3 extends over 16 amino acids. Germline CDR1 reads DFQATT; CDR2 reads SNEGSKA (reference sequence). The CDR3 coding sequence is TGCAGTGCTAGAGTGTTCAGGGCAGAGGACCAAGAGACCCAGTACTTC. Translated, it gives CSARVFRAEDQETQYF.

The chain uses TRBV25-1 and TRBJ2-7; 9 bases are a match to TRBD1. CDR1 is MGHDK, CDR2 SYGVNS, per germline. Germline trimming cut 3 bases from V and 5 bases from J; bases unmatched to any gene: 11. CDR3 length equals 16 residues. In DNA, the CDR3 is TGTGCCAGCAGTGACCGGGGGACAGGGTTTGATCACGAGCAGTACTTC. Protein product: CASSDRGTGFDHEQYF.

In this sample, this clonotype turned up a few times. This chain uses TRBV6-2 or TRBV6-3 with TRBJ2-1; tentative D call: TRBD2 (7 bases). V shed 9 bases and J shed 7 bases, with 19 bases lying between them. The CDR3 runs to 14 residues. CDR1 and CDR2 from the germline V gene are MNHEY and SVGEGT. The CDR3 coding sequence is TGTGCCAGGATCGGGGGGCGAGTACAGAATGAGCAGTTCTTC. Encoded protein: CARIGGRVQNEQFF.

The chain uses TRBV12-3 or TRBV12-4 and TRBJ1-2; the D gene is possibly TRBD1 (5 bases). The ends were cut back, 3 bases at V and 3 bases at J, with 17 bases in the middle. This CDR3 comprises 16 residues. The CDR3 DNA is TGTGCCAGCAGTTTGTCATGGGGGTCCGGGGACTATGGCTACACCTTC. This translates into CASSLSWGSGDYGYTF.

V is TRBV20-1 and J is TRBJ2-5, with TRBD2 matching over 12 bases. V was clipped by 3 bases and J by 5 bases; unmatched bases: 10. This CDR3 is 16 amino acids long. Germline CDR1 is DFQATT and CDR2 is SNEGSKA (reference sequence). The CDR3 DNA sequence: TGCAGTGCTAGTGTTCTAGCGGGGGGGCTGAAGGAGACCCAGTACTTC. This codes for CSASVLAGGLKETQYF.

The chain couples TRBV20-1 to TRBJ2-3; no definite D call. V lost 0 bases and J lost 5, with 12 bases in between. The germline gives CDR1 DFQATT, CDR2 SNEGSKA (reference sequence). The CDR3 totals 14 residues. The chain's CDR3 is CSARDWAGEDTQYF. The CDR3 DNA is TGCAGTGCTAGAGATTGGGCAGGAGAAGATACGCAGTATTTT.

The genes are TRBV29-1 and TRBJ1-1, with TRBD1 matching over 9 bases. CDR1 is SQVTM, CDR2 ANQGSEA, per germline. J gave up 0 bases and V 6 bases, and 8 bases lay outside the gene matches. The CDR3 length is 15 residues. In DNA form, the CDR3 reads TGCAGCGTCCTTGACAGGGGGAAGATGAACACTGAAGCTTTCTTT. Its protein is CSVLDRGKMNTEAFF.

CDR3 sequence reads: CASSFGRGLSTDTQYF. The CDR3 DNA reads as TGTGCCAGCAGCTTCGGGAGGGGGCTGAGCACAGATACGCAGTATTTT. This chain links TRBV7-9 with TRBJ2-3; TRBD2 might be the D (8 bases). V lost 3 bases, J lost 0 bases, and 13 bases lay in between. Germline CDR1 and CDR2: SEHNR and FQNEAQ (reference sequence). The CDR3 is made up of 16 amino acids. Full variable domain (outside the CDR3, taken from reference TRBV7-9 and TRBJ2-3): DTGVSQNPRHKITKRGQNVTFRCDPISEHNRLYWYRQTLGQGPEFLTYFQNEAQLEKSRLLSDRFSAERPKGSFSTLEIQRTEQGDSAMYLCASSFGRGLSTDTQYFGPGTRLTVL.

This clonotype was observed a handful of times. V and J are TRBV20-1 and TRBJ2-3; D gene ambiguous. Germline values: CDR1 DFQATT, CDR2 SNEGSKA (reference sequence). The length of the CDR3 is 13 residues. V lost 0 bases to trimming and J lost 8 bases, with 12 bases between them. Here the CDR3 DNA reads TGCAGTGCTAGAGATCTACGATCAAGTACGCAGTATTTT. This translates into CSARDLRSSTQYF.

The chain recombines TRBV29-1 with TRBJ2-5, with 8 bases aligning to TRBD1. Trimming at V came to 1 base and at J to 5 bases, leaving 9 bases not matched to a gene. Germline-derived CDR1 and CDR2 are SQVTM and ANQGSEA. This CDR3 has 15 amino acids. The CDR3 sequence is CSVEGATGEMETQYF. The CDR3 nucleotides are TGCAGCGTTGAAGGGGCGACAGGGGAAATGGAGACCCAGTACTTC.

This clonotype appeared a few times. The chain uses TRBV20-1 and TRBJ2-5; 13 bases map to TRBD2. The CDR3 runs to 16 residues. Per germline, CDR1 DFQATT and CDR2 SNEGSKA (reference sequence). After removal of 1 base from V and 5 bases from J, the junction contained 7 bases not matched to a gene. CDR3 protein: CSARGTSGGRGETQYF. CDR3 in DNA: TGCAGTGCTAGAGGGACTAGCGGGGGCCGAGGGGAGACCCAGTACTTC.

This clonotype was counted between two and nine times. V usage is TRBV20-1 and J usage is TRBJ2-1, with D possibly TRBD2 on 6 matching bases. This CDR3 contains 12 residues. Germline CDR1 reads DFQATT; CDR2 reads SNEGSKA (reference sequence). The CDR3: CKHGTLDNEQFF. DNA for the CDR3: TGCAAGCACGGGACTCTCGACAATGAGCAGTTCTTC.